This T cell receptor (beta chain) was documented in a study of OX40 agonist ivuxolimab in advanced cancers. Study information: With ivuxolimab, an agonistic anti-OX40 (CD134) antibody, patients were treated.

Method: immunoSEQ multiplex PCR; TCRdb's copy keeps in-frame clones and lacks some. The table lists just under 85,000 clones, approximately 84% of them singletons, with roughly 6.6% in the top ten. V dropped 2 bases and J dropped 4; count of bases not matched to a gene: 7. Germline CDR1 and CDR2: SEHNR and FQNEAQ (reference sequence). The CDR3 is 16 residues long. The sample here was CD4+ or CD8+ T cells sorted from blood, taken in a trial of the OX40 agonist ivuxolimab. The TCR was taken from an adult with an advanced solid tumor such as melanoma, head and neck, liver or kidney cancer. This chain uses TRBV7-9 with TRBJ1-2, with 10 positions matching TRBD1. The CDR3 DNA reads TGTGCCAGCAGCTTACTCGGGACAGGGGAGGCCTATGGCTACACCTTC. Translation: CASSLLGTGEAYGYTF.